The 4 T cell receptor beta chains below all came from one sample that was sequenced in a study of shared clonotypes between healthy human individuals. Only in-frame clones appear in the TCRdb table, and some are missing; sequencing was by immunoSEQ multiplex PCR. The profile covers around 2.5 million clones, with roughly 93% appearing a single time and more than 0.35% taken by the ten largest. Sequenced sample: naive CD4+ T cells from PBMCs. Regarding subset: CD45RA+ positively selected. The source of these receptors is a man aged 18 to 35 in good health. Some clones in this sample may be carry-over from other donors' samples.

This rearrangement joins TRBV27 to TRBJ1-5, with unresolved D. CDR1 and CDR2 from the germline V gene are MNHEY and SMNVEV (reference sequence). Trimming removed 3 bases at V and 6 bases at J, with 12 bases between. The CDR3 is made up of 14 amino acids. This CDR3 is CASSFLGLGQPQHF. The CDR3 DNA follows: TGTGCCAGCAGTTTTCTAGGGCTTGGTCAGCCCCAGCATTTT.

The rearrangement joins TRBV9 to TRBJ2-5; the D gene is possibly TRBD2 (7 bases). V was cut by 0 bases and J by 5 bases, with 17 bases left in between. Germline lookup yields CDR1 SGDLS and CDR2 YYNGEE. This CDR3 contains 16 residues. The CDR3, as DNA: TGTGCCAGCAGCGTAGGAGGGGGAGGGCCGTTCGAGACCCAGTACTTC. Amino acid sequence: CASSVGGGGPFETQYF.

The sample holds a few counts of this clone. The chain uses TRBV14 and TRBJ2-1; TRBD2 matches 8 bases. The CDR3 contains 16 residues. CDR1 and CDR2 (germline): SGHDN, FVKESK. The V gene end was trimmed by 6 bases and the J gene end by 5 bases; junction bases not matched to a gene: 12. The CDR3 loop reads CASSRTAGGVNNEQFF. As DNA, the CDR3 is TGTGCCAGCAGTCGAACCGCGGGAGGCGTCAACAATGAGCAGTTCTTC.

This clone was detected only once. The chain employs TRBV11-2 and TRBJ2-2; 9 positions match TRBD2. This CDR3 region has 14 residues. The germline CDR1 and CDR2 sequences are SGHAT and FQNNGV. V trimming: 4 bases; J trimming: 6 bases; junction bases outside the gene matches: 3. The CDR3 loop is CASSWTSASGELFF. The CDR3 nucleotides read TGTGCCAGCAGCTGGACTAGCGCCTCCGGGGAGCTGTTTTTT.